The 32 T cell receptor beta chains listed next were all sequenced from one sample in a study of post-analysis software for immune sequencing data. Regarding the study as a whole: Four or five TRBV segments were more frequent in patients than controls; TRBV5-6, TRBV5-1 and TRBV20-1 belonged to this group.

Sequencing libraries made from TCR beta cDNA carried unique molecular identifiers. Each CDR3 protein gets one entry after TCRdb re-called the PCR reads with MiXCR. The sample contains a few hundred thousand distinct CDR3 sequences, around 33% of which appear only once. Antigens for these TCRs are unknown. The sample taken for sequencing was blood. The receptor set was obtained from a girl aged 10-17 years with multiple sclerosis.

J is TRBJ2-1 and V is TRBV12-3 or TRBV12-4; D is unclear. This CDR3 has 17 amino acids. Trimming took 7 bases from V and 0 from J, leaving 19 bases between them. The CDR3 nucleotides read TGTGCCAGCACCGGTGAATTTGGGGTGGGCTCCTACAATGAGCAGTTCTTC. This sequence encodes CASTGEFGVGSYNEQFF.

This clonotype was detected a few times. V gene TRBV7-2 combines with J gene TRBJ2-1; unclear D gene. The CDR3 contains 15 residues. Trimming took off 5 bases at V and 2 bases at J, with 13 bases between the two ends. Germline V gene sequence: CDR1 SGHTA, CDR2 FQGNSA. For the CDR3, the DNA is TGTGCCAGCAGCATTCGCGTTCGGACCTACAATGAGCAGTTCTTC. Its protein product is CASSIRVRTYNEQFF.

This clonotype was counted between two and nine times. The rearrangement links TRBV20-1 to TRBJ2-1; TRBD2 matches 7 bases. J lost 0 bases, V lost 5 bases, and 4 bases had no gene match. The CDR3 runs to 14 residues. The germline V gene encodes CDR1 DFQATT and CDR2 SNEGSKA (reference sequence). CDR3 sequence (DNA): TGCAGTGCTTTCAGCGGGGTCTCCTACAATGAGCAGTTCTTC. It specifies CSAFSGVSYNEQFF.

This clonotype showed up just a few times. This rearrangement joins TRBV7-2 to TRBJ2-1, with D perhaps given as TRBD1 or TRBD2 (5 bases each). Germline loops: CDR1 SGHTA, CDR2 FQGNSA. The CDR3 runs to 16 residues. V was cut by 2 bases and J by 6 bases, with 17 bases left in between. As DNA, the CDR3 is TGTGCCAGCAGCTTAAATATGCTAGGGACCTTCAATGAGCAGTTCTTC. Translating it yields CASSLNMLGTFNEQFF.

The CDR3 loop is CASSQRLAGGLGNEQFF. The CDR3 nucleotides are TGCGCCAGCAGCCAACGGCTAGCGGGGGGGCTTGGCAATGAGCAGTTCTTC. V gene TRBV4-3 combines with J gene TRBJ2-1, with TRBD2 identical over 12 bases. With 2 bases clipped from V and 6 bases from J, the junction kept 8 bases outside the gene matches. This CDR3 comprises 17 residues. Germline loops: CDR1 LGHNA, CDR2 YSLEER.

The J gene is TRBJ2-4, the V gene TRBV12-3 or TRBV12-4; D could derive from TRBD1 or TRBD2 (5 bases each). Trimming pared 6 bases from V and 3 bases from J, leaving 12 bases between. The length of the CDR3 is 14 residues. CDR3 bases: TGTGCCAGCAGGGCCGGGACCGACAAAAACATTCAGTACTTC. Protein sequence: CASRAGTDKNIQYF.

V usage is TRBV20-1 and J usage is TRBJ1-6; D gene unclear. Germline lookup yields CDR1 DFQATT and CDR2 SNEGSKA (reference sequence). The CDR3 runs 14 residues. The V gene lost 0 bases and the J gene lost 4 bases, with 7 bases spanning the gap. The CDR3 region has the DNA TGCAGTGCTAGAGATGGCAAATATAATTCACCCCTCCACTTT. This translates into CSARDGKYNSPLHF.

The chain has TRBV9 and TRBJ2-1; weak D call: TRBD2 (6 bases). Germline V gene sequence: CDR1 SGDLS, CDR2 YYNGEE. This CDR3 has 15 residues. V was cut by 4 bases and J by 0 bases, with 11 bases left in between. The CDR3 here is CASSSGGNSYNEQFF. Written as DNA, the CDR3 is TGTGCCAGCAGCTCCGGGGGTAACTCCTACAATGAGCAGTTCTTC.

This clonotype came up a few times. In nucleotides, the CDR3 is TGTGCCAGCAGTCCCGGGCGGGGAAGCCGCCTCCATACCTACGAGCAGTACTTC. Translated, it gives CASSPGRGSRLHTYEQYF. The rearrangement links TRBV27 to TRBJ2-7, with D perhaps TRBD2 (6 bases). The V end was cut by 5 bases, the J end by 2 bases, with 25 bases between. Germline V gene lookup returns CDR1 MNHEY and CDR2 SMNVEV (reference sequence). This CDR3 has 18 amino acids.

The rearrangement links TRBV7-2 to TRBJ1-1, with 7 bases identical to TRBD1. CDR1 SGHTA and CDR2 FQGNSA come from the germline V gene. CDR3 length equals 15 residues. V lost 6 bases and J lost 0; bases outside the gene matches: 7. The CDR3 DNA follows: TGTGCCAGCAGGTTCAGAGGGGGCATGAACACTGAAGCTTTCTTT. It specifies CASRFRGGMNTEAFF.

The chain combines TRBV9 with TRBJ2-5; tentatively, D is TRBD2 (5 bases). The germline V gene encodes CDR1 SGDLS and CDR2 YYNGEE. The CDR3 contains 13 residues. Deletions cut 0 bases from V and 11 bases from J, with 14 bases between. The CDR3 DNA reads TGTGCCAGCAGCGTAGGAGCGACTACGCGGCAGTACTTC. Protein product: CASSVGATTRQYF.

This clonotype was seen a few times. The CDR3 loop is CASRPGTGPYGYTF. The CDR3 DNA reads as TGTGCCAGCAGGCCCGGGACAGGGCCCTATGGCTACACCTTC. J is TRBJ1-2 and V is TRBV6-5; 9 bases align to TRBD1. The CDR3 totals 14 residues. J gave up 4 bases and V 6 bases, and 6 bases lay outside the gene matches. The germline CDR1 and CDR2 sequences are MNHEY and SVGAGI.

This clonotype was seen only a few times. The chain is built from TRBV4-1 and TRBJ2-6, with D hard to call. V dropped 0 bases and J dropped 1 base, with 10 bases sitting between them. This CDR3 spans 17 amino acids. Germline CDR1 is MGHRA and CDR2 is YSYEKL. CDR3 bases: TGCGCCAGCAGCCAAGATGACGGTGTTTCTGGGGCCAACGTCCTGACTTTC. Translating gives CASSQDDGVSGANVLTF.

The chain uses TRBV20-1 and TRBJ2-3, with D tentatively TRBD2 (5 bases). V dropped 6 bases and J dropped 2 bases, with 9 bases sitting between them. Germline V gene data show CDR1 as DFQATT and CDR2 as SNEGSKA (reference sequence). This CDR3 is built from 12 residues. Here the CDR3 DNA reads TGCAGTGCCCGGGAATTCACAGATACGCAGTATTTT. The encoded protein is CSAREFTDTQYF.

This clonotype was observed a few times. The chain recombines TRBV12-3 or TRBV12-4 with TRBJ2-3; 11 bases are a match to TRBD1. V lost 6 bases, J lost 6 bases, and 5 bases stayed unmatched. This CDR3 has 14 amino acids. The DNA for the CDR3 is TGTGCCAGCAGAAAGGACAGGGGGCTCGATACGCAGTATTTT. Translating gives CASRKDRGLDTQYF.

The sample holds a few counts of this clonotype. V usage is TRBV6-5 and J usage is TRBJ2-5; D might be TRBD1 or TRBD2, each matching 5 bases. The germline gives CDR1 MNHEY, CDR2 SVGAGI. The CDR3 has 14 amino acids. Deletions cut 5 bases from V and 4 bases from J, with 14 bases between. The CDR3 loop reads CASSEGPRGETQYF. CDR3 coding DNA: TGTGCCAGCAGTGAGGGGCCGAGGGGAGAGACCCAGTACTTC.

The genes are TRBV7-8 and TRBJ1-2, with TRBD1 as a possible D gene (6 bases). The CDR3 extends over 15 amino acids. CDR1 and CDR2 from the germline V gene are SGHVS and FQNEAQ. V gave up 6 bases and J gave up 6 bases, with 20 bases separating them. The DNA of the CDR3 is TGTGCCAGCAGTCCGGCCGGAGCAGGGGTCAATGGCTACACCTTC. This encodes CASSPAGAGVNGYTF.

The rearrangement uses TRBV5-1 and TRBJ2-3; TRBD2 might be the D (7 bases). The CDR3 is made up of 15 amino acids. Germline values: CDR1 SGHRS, CDR2 YFSETQ. V gave up 6 bases and J gave up 0 bases, with 14 bases separating them. The CDR3 is CASTTRGGSTDTQYF. The CDR3 nucleotides are TGCGCCAGCACCACAAGGGGGGGGAGCACAGATACGCAGTATTTT.

The chain has TRBV20-1 and TRBJ1-5; 7 bases agree with TRBD1. Germline V lookup: CDR1 DFQATT, CDR2 SNEGSKA (reference sequence). The CDR3 spans 15 residues. Unmatched junction bases numbered 7, after V lost 5 bases and J lost 0 bases. The chain's CDR3 is CSARMGQLSNQPQHF. The DNA of the CDR3 is TGCAGTGCTCGAATGGGACAGCTTAGCAATCAGCCCCAGCATTTT.

The V call is TRBV11-2, the J call TRBJ2-2, with D maybe TRBD1 (5 bases). This CDR3 is 15 amino acids long. Trimming took 2 bases from V and 3 from J, leaving 10 bases between them. Germline CDR1 and CDR2: SGHAT and FQNNGV. DNA of the CDR3: TGTGCCAGCAGCTTATTGGACAACTACACCGGGGAGCTGTTTTTT. Translating gives CASSLLDNYTGELFF.

This clonotype has just a few counts. The rearrangement uses TRBV29-1 and TRBJ2-6; D not certain. CDR1 and CDR2 (germline): SQVTM, ANQGSEA. V lost 7 bases and J lost 4, with 11 bases in between. The CDR3 has 13 amino acids. The CDR3 coding sequence is TGCAGCGCCCAGGAAACCGGGGCCAACGTCCTGACTTTC. It is translated as CSAQETGANVLTF.

The genes are TRBV27 and TRBJ2-3; weak D call: TRBD2 (7 bases). The germline V gene encodes CDR1 MNHEY and CDR2 SMNVEV (reference sequence). Trimming took off 4 bases at V and 2 bases at J, with 16 bases between the two ends. This CDR3 spans 16 amino acids. CDR3 nucleotide sequence: TGTGCCAGCAGTTCCCTTCGGGGGGCCCACACAGATACGCAGTATTTT. This encodes CASSSLRGAHTDTQYF.

This clonotype has ten or more counts. The V call is TRBV4-3, the J call TRBJ2-7; the D is unclear. CDR1 and CDR2 from the germline V gene are LGHNA and YSLEER. The CDR3 has 14 residues. V dropped 1 base and J dropped 1 base, with 8 bases sitting between them. For the CDR3, the DNA is TGCGCCAGCAGCCAAGGAGCCGGATCCTACGAGCAGTACTTC. It yields the protein CASSQGAGSYEQYF.

This clonotype was seen a single time. This rearrangement joins TRBV2 to TRBJ2-7; the match to TRBD1 covers 7 bases. With 5 bases clipped from V and 4 bases from J, the junction kept 5 bases outside the gene matches. The CDR3 extends over 13 amino acids. Germline V gene lookup returns CDR1 SNHLY and CDR2 FYNNEI. The CDR3 protein is CASSKQGEYEQYF. In DNA form, the CDR3 reads TGTGCCAGCAGTAAGCAGGGGGAGTACGAGCAGTACTTC.

DNA for the CDR3: TGTGCCAGCAGGAAGCGGGGGGGCCCAGTTGAGCAGTTCTTC. It codes for CASRKRGGPVEQFF. This rearrangement joins TRBV13 to TRBJ2-1; 10 nucleotides agree with TRBD2. The V gene's germline CDR1 is PRHDT and CDR2 FYEKMQ (reference sequence). V trimming: 6 bases; J trimming: 9 bases; junction bases outside the gene matches: 8. The CDR3 spans 14 residues.

This clonotype has only a few counts. This rearrangement joins TRBV5-1 to TRBJ2-5; 7 bases align to TRBD1. The CDR3 is 15 amino acids. J was trimmed by 4 bases and V by 4 bases; bases with no gene match: 10. Per germline, CDR1 SGHRS and CDR2 YFSETQ. CDR3 sequence reads: CASSTDRARLETQYF. DNA of the CDR3: TGCGCCAGCAGCACCGACAGGGCCAGGTTAGAGACCCAGTACTTC.

The rearrangement links TRBV4-3 to TRBJ1-1, with 11 bases aligning to TRBD1. This CDR3 comprises 15 residues. The junction had 5 bases not matched to a gene; V was cut back by 1 base and J by 7 bases. In germline, CDR1 is LGHNA, CDR2 YSLEER. The chain's CDR3 is CASSQADRGLSEAFF. CDR3 nucleotides: TGCGCCAGCAGCCAAGCGGACAGGGGGCTAAGTGAAGCTTTCTTT.

Ten or more counts support this clonotype. The chain has TRBV12-3 or TRBV12-4 and TRBJ2-1; D possibly corresponds to TRBD2 (5 bases). This CDR3 has 12 amino acids. V was cut by 6 bases and J by 4 bases, with 7 bases left in between. This CDR3 reads CASSRLYNEQFF. CDR3 sequence (DNA): TGTGCCAGCAGCCGACTATACAATGAGCAGTTCTTC.

V usage is TRBV7-8 and J usage is TRBJ2-4; D might be TRBD1 (6 bases). CDR1 is SGHVS and CDR2 is FQNEAQ in the germline V gene. V lost 3 bases and J lost 1, with 16 bases in between. CDR3 length: 17 residues. The CDR3 region is CASSFLEGERAKNIQYF. DNA for the CDR3: TGTGCCAGCAGCTTTCTTGAGGGGGAAAGGGCCAAAAACATTCAGTACTTC.

The genes are TRBV20-1 and TRBJ2-2; TRBD2 agrees at 12 bases. V lost 6 bases, J lost 9 bases, and 14 bases stayed unmatched. Germline V lookup: CDR1 DFQATT, CDR2 SNEGSKA (reference sequence). The CDR3 totals 16 residues. Here the CDR3 DNA reads TGCAGTGCGACAGGCCTAGCGGGGGGGTTCGGTAGGGAGCTGTTTTTT. Its protein is CSATGLAGGFGRELFF.

The chain has TRBV10-2 and TRBJ2-2, with TRBD1 matching 7 bases. J lost 4 bases, V lost 9 bases, and 8 bases had no gene match. Germline CDR1 reads WSHSY; CDR2 reads SAAADI. The CDR3 runs 14 residues. For the CDR3, the DNA is TGCGCCAGTGTCTCGACAGGGATCACCGGGGAGCTGTTTTTT. It is translated as CASVSTGITGELFF.

The rearrangement joins TRBV5-6 to TRBJ2-3; D is perhaps TRBD1 or TRBD2 (5 bases each). CDR3 length equals 13 residues. Trimming removed 3 bases from V and 1 base from J, with 6 bases in between. CDR1 and CDR2 from the germline V gene are SGHDT and YYEEEE. The CDR3 loop reads CASSWDGTDTQYF. The CDR3 coding sequence is TGTGCCAGCAGCTGGGACGGCACAGATACGCAGTATTTT.